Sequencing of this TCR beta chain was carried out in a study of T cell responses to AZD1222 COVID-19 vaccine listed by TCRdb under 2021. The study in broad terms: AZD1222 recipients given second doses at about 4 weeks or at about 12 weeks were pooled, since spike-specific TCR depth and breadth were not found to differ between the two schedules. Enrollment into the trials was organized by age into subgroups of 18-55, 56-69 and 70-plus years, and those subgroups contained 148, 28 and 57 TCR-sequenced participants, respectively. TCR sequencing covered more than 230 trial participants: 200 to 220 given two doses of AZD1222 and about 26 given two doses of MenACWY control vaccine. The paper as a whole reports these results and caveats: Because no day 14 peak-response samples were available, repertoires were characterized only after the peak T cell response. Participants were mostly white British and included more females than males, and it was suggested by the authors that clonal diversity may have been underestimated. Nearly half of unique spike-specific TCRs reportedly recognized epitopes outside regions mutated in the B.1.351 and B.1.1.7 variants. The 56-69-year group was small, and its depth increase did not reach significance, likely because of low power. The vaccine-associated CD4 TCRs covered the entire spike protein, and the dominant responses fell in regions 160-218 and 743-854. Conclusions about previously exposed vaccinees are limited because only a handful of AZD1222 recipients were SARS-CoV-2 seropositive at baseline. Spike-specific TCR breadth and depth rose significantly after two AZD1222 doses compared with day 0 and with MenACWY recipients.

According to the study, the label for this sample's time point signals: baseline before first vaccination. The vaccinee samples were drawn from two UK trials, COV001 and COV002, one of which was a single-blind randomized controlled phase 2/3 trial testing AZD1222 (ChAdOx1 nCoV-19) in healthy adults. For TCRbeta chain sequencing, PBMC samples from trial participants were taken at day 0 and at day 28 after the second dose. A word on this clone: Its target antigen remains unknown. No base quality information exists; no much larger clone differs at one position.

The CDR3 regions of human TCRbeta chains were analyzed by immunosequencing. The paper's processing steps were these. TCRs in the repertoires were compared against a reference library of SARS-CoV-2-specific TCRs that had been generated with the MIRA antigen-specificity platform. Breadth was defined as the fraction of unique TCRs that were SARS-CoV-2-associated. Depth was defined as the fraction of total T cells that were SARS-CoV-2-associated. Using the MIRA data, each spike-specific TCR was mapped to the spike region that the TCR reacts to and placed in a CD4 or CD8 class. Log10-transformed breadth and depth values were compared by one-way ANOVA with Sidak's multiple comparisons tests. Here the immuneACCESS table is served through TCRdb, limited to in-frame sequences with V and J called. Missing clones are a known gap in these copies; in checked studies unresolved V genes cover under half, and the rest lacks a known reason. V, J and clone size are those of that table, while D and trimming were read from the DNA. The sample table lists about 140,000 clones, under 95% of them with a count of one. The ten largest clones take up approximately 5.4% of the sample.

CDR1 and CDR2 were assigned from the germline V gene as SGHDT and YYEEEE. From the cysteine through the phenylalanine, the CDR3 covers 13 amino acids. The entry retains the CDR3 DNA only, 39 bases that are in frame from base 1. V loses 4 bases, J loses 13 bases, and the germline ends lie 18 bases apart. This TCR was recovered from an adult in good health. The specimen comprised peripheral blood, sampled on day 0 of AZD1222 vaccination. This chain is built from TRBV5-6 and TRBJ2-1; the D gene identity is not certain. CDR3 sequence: CASSQHLGYGQFF. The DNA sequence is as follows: TGTGCCAGCAGCCAGCACTTAGGGTATGGTCAGTTCTTC.